This TCR beta chain derives from a study of cytomegalovirus exposure and HLA in healthy donors. Study-wide points: In a later analysis, DRB1 alleles had the most associated TCRs; HLA-C alleles the fewest.

The PCR ran on 60 Vbeta and 13 Jbeta primers. Here immunoSEQ multiplex PCR was the method, and the copy in TCRdb shows in-frame clones only, minus some. The sample includes roughly 190,000 clones, 75% to 85% of them seen just once. As to this clone: Its antigen is unknown.

V dropped 5 bases and J dropped 5; count of bases not matched to a gene: 9. This CDR3 comprises 15 residues. CDR1 is MNHEY and CDR2 is SVGAGI in the germline V gene. The rearrangement joins TRBV6-5 to TRBJ2-5, with TRBD2 identical over 9 bases. This clonotype was sampled from a girl aged 5-17 years in good health and CMV-seropositive. The sample consisted of PBMCs. The CDR3 spells CASSPRGGGFETQYF. The DNA for the CDR3 is TGTGCCAGCAGTCCCCGCGGGGGGGGGTTTGAGACCCAGTACTTC.